This T cell receptor (beta chain) was identified during a study of CD8+ T cells in alopecia areata. Overall study results and limits: Scalp clonality, along with expanded CD8+ clones among the top 100, was significantly decreased by tofacitinib.

About this clone: Its cognate antigen is unknown.

As for treatment: oral pan-JAK inhibitor, 5-10 mg twice daily. The CDR3 totals 15 residues. Germline V lookup: CDR1 MNHEY, CDR2 SMNVEV (reference sequence). Trimming cost V 0 bases and J 9 bases; bases outside gene matches: 7. Extraction of RNA preceded its reverse transcription into cDNA, which served as the sequencing template. Measured with immunoSEQ multiplex PCR; TCRdb has only the in-frame clones, and not every one. The data contain 60,000 to 85,000 clones, approximately 30% of them singletons. The sequences come from CD8+ T cells sorted from blood, collected at week 4, from a patient treated with tofacitinib. V gene TRBV27 combines with J gene TRBJ2-5; 10 nucleotides match TRBD1. The origin of this receptor is a human donor with alopecia areata. The CDR3 region has the DNA TGTGCCAGCAGTTTATCCGTGGACAGGGGGTGGCCCCAGTACTTC. It specifies CASSLSVDRGWPQYF.